A selection of T cell receptor beta chains follows, all from one sample in a study of CD8 T cells in ankylosing spondylitis. TCRdb recomputed calls from the 5' RACE reads with MiXCR, one row per CDR3 protein. Among 230,000 or so distinct CDR3 sequences listed, 24% were seen once. Sequenced: blood, either unsorted or a sorted T cell fraction (not recorded which). All receptors derive from a male donor with ankylosing spondylitis or in good health (not recorded which). The CDR3 runs from the conserved cysteine through the conserved F or W. A D gene is named only where the DNA matches it firmly. Expanded clones are given a class, and other clones once, few, many or no size at all.

v_call	clone_size	j_call	d_call	cdr3_nt	cdr3_aa
TRBV20-1	many	TRBJ2-4	-	TGCAGCGCAAGGGGGGCCAAAAACATTCAGTACTTC	CSARGAKNIQYF
TRBV20-1	few	TRBJ2-5	TRBD1	TGCAGTGCTAGAGATGTGGCAGGGGGAGAGACCCAGTACTTC	CSARDVAGGETQYF
TRBV5-1	few	TRBJ2-5	-	TGCGCCAGCAGCTTGGGGCATGGGACACCCTCCCGGGAGACCCAGTACTTC	CASSLGHGTPSRETQYF
TRBV18	-	TRBJ2-2	-	TGTGCCAGCTCACCTAACCTGGGGCGGAACACCGGGGAGCTGTTTTTT	CASSPNLGRNTGELFF
TRBV6-5	-	TRBJ2-2	TRBD1	TGTGCCAGCAGTTCCGGGACAGGAGACACCGGGGAGCTGTTTTTT	CASSSGTGDTGELFF
TRBV29-1	many	TRBJ2-1	-	TGCAGCGACAGGGAAAATTACAATGAGCAGTTCTTC	CSDRENYNEQFF
TRBV20-1	few	TRBJ2-1	-	TGCAGTGCCCGAAGGGGGTCCGGGACAAAAGTCAATGAGCAGTTCTTC	CSARRGSGTKVNEQFF
TRBV7-2	many	TRBJ2-1	-	TGTGCCAGCAGCTCACTAAGGGAGGATGAGCAGTTCTTC	CASSSLREDEQFF
TRBV29-1	many	TRBJ2-3	TRBD2	TGCAGCGTTGAACTAGCGGGGGGGCCGACAGATACGCAGTATTTT	CSVELAGGPTDTQYF
TRBV9	once	TRBJ2-7	-	TGTGCCAGCAGCGTAGGAGAGGGTGGACCATCCTACGAGCAGTACTTC	CASSVGEGGPSYEQYF
TRBV10-3	many	TRBJ2-3	-	TGTGCCATCAGTGAGTCGACAGGCGGAGGGGATACGCAGTATTTT	CAISESTGGGDTQYF
TRBV12-3/TRBV12-4	-	TRBJ2-2	-	TGTGCCAGCAGTTCCCGGACAGTTACCGGGGAGCTGTTTTTT	CASSSRTVTGELFF
TRBV12-3/TRBV12-4	-	TRBJ2-1	-	TGTGCCAGCAGTCTACTCAATGAGCAGTTCTTC	CASSLLNEQFF
TRBV12-3/TRBV12-4	many	TRBJ2-5	-	TGTGCCAGCAGCGCGACTATTGAGGAGACCCAGTACTTC	CASSATIEETQYF
TRBV10-3	-	TRBJ2-3	TRBD2	TGTGCCATACAACAGCGGGACCCGAGAGATACGCAGTATTTT	CAIQQRDPRDTQYF
TRBV20-1	-	TRBJ2-2	-	TGCAGTGCCCAGGACAGAAACACCGGGGAGCTGTTTTTT	CSAQDRNTGELFF
TRBV12-3/TRBV12-4	-	TRBJ2-5	TRBD1	TGTGCCAGCTCAACCGGGACAGGGGGCGGGACCCAGTACTTC	CASSTGTGGGTQYF
TRBV10-3	many	TRBJ2-2	-	TGTGCCATCACCGAGGCGTCAGCCAGAGGAACCGGGGAGCTGTTTTTT	CAITEASARGTGELFF
TRBV20-1	-	TRBJ2-2	TRBD2	TGCAGTGCTAGCTCCGATACGGGGGGCGGGGAGCTGTTTTTT	CSASSDTGGGELFF
TRBV29-1	many	TRBJ1-1	-	TGCAGCGTTTTTCGGGGACTGAACACTGAAGCTTTCTTT	CSVFRGLNTEAFF
TRBV10-3	many	TRBJ2-3	-	TGTGCCACCTCCCTCACAGATACGCAGTATTTT	CATSLTDTQYF
TRBV20-1	many	TRBJ2-5	-	TGCAGTGCCTCGAAAGAGACCCAGTACTTC	CSASKETQYF